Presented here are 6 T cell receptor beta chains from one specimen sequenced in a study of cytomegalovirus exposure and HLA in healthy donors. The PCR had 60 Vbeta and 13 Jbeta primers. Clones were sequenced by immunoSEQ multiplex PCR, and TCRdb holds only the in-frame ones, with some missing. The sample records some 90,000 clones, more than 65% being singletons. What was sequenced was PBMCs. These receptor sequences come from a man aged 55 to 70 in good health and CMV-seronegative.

The CDR3 region is CASNRAYNSPLHF. DNA for the CDR3: TGTGCCAGCAACAGGGCTTATAATTCACCCCTCCACTTT. The chain links TRBV6-6 to TRBJ1-6, with a possible D match to TRBD1 (6 bases). The CDR3 runs 13 residues. V was cut by 7 bases and J by 4 bases, with 8 bases left in between. Germline-derived CDR1 and CDR2 are MNHNY and SVGAGI (reference sequence).

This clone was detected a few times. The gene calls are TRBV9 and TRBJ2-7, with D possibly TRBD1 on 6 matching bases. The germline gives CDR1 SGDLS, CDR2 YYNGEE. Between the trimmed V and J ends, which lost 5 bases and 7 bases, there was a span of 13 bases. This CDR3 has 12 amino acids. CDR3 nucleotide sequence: TGTGCCAGCAGTCAGGGGCGAGGGGAGCAGTACTTC. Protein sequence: CASSQGRGEQYF. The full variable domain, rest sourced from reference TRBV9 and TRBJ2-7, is DSGVTQTPKHLITATGQRVTLRCSPRSGDLSVYWYQQSLDQGLQFLIQYYNGEERAKGNILERFSAQQFPDLHSELNLSSLELGDSALYFCASSQGRGEQYFGPGTRLTVT.

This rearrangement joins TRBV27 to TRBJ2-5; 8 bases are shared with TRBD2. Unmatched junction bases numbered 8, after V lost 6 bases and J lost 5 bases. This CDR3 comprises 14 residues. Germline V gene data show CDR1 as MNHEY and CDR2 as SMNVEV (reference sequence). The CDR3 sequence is CASRGSGSGETQYF. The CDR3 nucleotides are TGTGCCAGCAGGGGCAGCGGGAGTGGGGAGACCCAGTACTTC.

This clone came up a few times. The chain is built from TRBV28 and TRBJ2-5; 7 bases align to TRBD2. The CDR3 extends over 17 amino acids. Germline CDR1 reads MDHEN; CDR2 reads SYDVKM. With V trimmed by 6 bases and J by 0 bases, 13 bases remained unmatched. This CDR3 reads CASSPSLGRGDQETQYF. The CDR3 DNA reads TGTGCCAGCAGCCCTTCCCTAGGACGGGGGGACCAAGAGACCCAGTACTTC.

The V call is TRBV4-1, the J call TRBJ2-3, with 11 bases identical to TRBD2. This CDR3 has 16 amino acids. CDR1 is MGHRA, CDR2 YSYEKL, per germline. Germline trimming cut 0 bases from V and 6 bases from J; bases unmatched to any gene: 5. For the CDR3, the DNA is TGCGCCAGCAGCCAAGATCAACTAGCGGGGGTGGATACGCAGTATTTT. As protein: CASSQDQLAGVDTQYF.

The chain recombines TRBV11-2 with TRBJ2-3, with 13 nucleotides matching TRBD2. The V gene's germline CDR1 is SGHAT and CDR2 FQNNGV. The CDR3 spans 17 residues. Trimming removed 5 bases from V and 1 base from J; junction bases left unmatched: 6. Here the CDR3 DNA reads TGTGCCAGCAGCCAAAGACTAGCGGGAGGTGGCACAGATACGCAGTATTTT. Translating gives CASSQRLAGGGTDTQYF.